This TCR beta chain was sequenced for a study of T cells in Graves' hyperthyroidism and ophthalmopathy. V was shortened by 1 base and J by 3 bases, with 21 bases between the two germline ends. Per the germline V gene, CDR1 is GTSNPN and CDR2 is SVGIG (reference sequence). The CDR3 totals 17 residues. This clonotype was observed a handful of times. RNA transcripts served as the template for amplifying TCR beta CDR3 regions. HTBI primers were employed in a first-round RT-PCR of the TCR CDR3. TCRdb used MiXCR to reprocess the multiplex PCR reads, holding one entry per CDR3 protein. In the table there are around 540,000 distinct CDR3 sequences, more than 15% of which are singletons. Uncontrolled infections, other autoimmune diseases, pregnancy or lactation led to exclusion of patients. The source of the PBMCs was around 10 ml of fresh peripheral blood.

This chain links TRBV30 with TRBJ1-1; weak D call: TRBD1 (5 bases). The sequencing input was blood. The receptor comes from a young woman with Graves' ophthalmopathy. CDR3 residues: CAWSGGSLVSQHTEAFF. CDR3 bases: TGTGCCTGGAGTGGGGGGAGTCTTGTTTCCCAGCACACTGAAGCTTTCTTT.